This entry describes one TCR beta chain. The sample holds many counts of this clone. The antigen it recognizes is unknown. Base qualities were left out, and no much larger clone turns up one base away. The data originate from a study of T cells after posttransplantation cyclophosphamide (dated by TCRdb to about 2016). Regarding the research as a whole: The study tracked T cell repertoire reconstitution by TRB sequencing after myeloablative bone marrow transplantation using posttransplantation cyclophosphamide as GVHD prophylaxis. Antigen receptor sequencing covered samples from approximately 32 PTCy-treated patients and 16 of their related bone marrow donors. Blood from all 35 or so PTCy patients with 1-year posttransplant specimens was subjected to TRB sequencing. Up to 3 additional blood samples from 2 to 5.2 years after transplant were also TRB-sequenced in 3 patients, as was pretransplant blood from 4 patients. Because TRA and TRB clonality were tightly correlated in fewer than 10 samples, subsequent TCR analyses were focused on TRB only. Public TRB sequences were searched against a database of over 3,600 sequences associated with responses to pathogens, tumor antigens, self-antigens and alloantigens.

TRB sequencing used genomic DNA with the immunoSEQ assay at survey resolution or the hsTCRB kit. Per the authors' processing: The immunoSEQ software was used for initial read processing, and the LymphoSeq R package was used for repertoire analyses. Clonality was calculated as 1 minus normalized Shannon entropy, and the Gini coefficient was also calculated for each TRB dataset. To infer phenotypes in unsorted samples, TRB sequences from sorted subsets of the recipient or donor were mapped onto unsorted samples from the same recipient. The table comes from immuneACCESS by way of TCRdb, which keeps in-frame sequences with V and J called. Part of the clones is missing from these tables; in studies checked, under half for an unresolved V gene and the rest for unknown reasons. V, J and clone size are taken as reported in that table, and D and trimming were inferred from the DNA itself. The table for this sample lists a few thousand clones, none of them counted only once. The top ten hold around 15% of the sample.

The research as a whole found: The TRB repertoires of T cells infiltrating skin or GI tract showed only limited overlap with the TRB repertoires of T cells in blood. Donor-recipient similarity was low at 1-2 months but rose over the first year, and later blood repertoires were often dominated by donor CD8+ memory clones. Across 45 to 50 patients, TRB clonality was highly associated with recipient CMV seropositivity and CMV reactivation, and PTCy diversity was similar to diversity in CNI/methotrexate controls.

The treatment or condition label, read with the paper, signifies: high-dose cyclophosphamide on days +3 and +4 as single-agent GVHD prophylaxis. Busulfan and fludarabine conditioning, a related or unrelated marrow graft, and cyclophosphamide on days +3 and +4 were given to PTCy patients. PTCy-treated patients were drawn from a prospective multi-institutional clinical trial. Peripheral blood and bone marrow mononuclear cells were isolated by Ficoll-Hypaque density centrifugation and were cryopreserved. This TCR was sampled from a female patient aged 30 to 45 who received an allogeneic stem cell transplant from an unrelated donor, was CMV-positive, and had acute and chronic GVHD. Some T cells may have been brought in with the graft after a transplant. Sequencing used PBMCs, obtained after allogeneic stem cell transplant with posttransplant cyclophosphamide.

The CDR3 has the sequence CAISSGQGARETQYF. The sequenced DNA is TGTGCCATCAGTTCGGGACAGGGGGCACGAGAGACCCAGTACTTC. The chain employs TRBV10-3 and TRBJ2-5, and TRBD1 matches 12 of the central bases. The CDR3 has 15 amino acids, counting the end cysteine and phenylalanine. The sequence is cut down to CDR3 DNA, 45 bases in frame from base 1. Taken from the germline V gene, the CDR1 and CDR2 loops are ENHRY and SYGVKD. From V the trimming removes 5 bases and from J it removes 4 bases, while the gene matches leave 5 bases of the junction unaccounted for.